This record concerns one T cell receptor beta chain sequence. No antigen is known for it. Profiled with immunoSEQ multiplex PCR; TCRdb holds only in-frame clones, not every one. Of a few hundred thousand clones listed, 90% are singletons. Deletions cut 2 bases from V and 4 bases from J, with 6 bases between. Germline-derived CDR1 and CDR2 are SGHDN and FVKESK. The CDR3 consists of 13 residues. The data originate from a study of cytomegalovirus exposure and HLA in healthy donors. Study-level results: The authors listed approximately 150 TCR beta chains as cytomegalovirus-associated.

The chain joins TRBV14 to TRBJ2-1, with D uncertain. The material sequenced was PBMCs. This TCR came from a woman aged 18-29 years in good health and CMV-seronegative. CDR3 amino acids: CASSQLSYNEQFF. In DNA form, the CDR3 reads TGTGCCAGCAGCCAACTTAGTTACAATGAGCAGTTCTTC. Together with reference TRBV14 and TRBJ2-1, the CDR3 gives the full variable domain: EAGVTQFPSHSVIEKGQTVTLRCDPISGHDNLYWYRRVMGKEIKFLLHFVKESKQDESGMPNNRFLAERTGGTYSTLKVQPAELEDSGVYFCASSQLSYNEQFFGPGTRLTVL.